These T cell receptor beta chains were read from a single sample in a study of blood T cell repertoires in COVID-19. Measured with immunoSEQ multiplex PCR; TCRdb has only the in-frame clones, and not every one. Among 200,000 or so clones, around 84% were seen once, and the ten largest hold roughly 14%. Specimen: peripheral blood. The source of these receptors is a man aged 25-45 years with active or convalescent COVID-19. Both conserved end residues are part of each CDR3. A D gene is named only where the DNA matches it firmly.

>TRBJ2-5|TRBD1|TRBV23-1
CASSQSDRGSETQYF
TGCGCCAGCAGTCAATCGGACAGGGGATCAGAGACCCAGTACTTC
>TRBJ1-2|TRBD1|TRBV6-1
CASSGLGQGRDYGYTF
TGTGCCAGCAGTGGACTGGGACAGGGTAGGGACTATGGCTACACCTTC
>TRBJ2-5|-|TRBV11-2
CASSLTSEETQYF
TGTGCCAGCAGCTTAACTAGTGAAGAGACCCAGTACTTC
>TRBJ1-2|-|TRBV12-3/TRBV12-4
CASRSDRVGYTF
TGTGCCAGCAGGTCAGACCGGGTTGGCTACACCTTC
>TRBJ2-7|TRBD1|TRBV6-1
CASSENRGTGEQYF
TGTGCCAGCAGTGAAAACAGGGGTACGGGCGAGCAGTACTTC
>TRBJ1-5|TRBD1|TRBV19
CASSLPWTGERGQPQHF
TGTGCCAGTAGTCTTCCCTGGACAGGGGAACGGGGGCAGCCCCAGCATTTT
>TRBJ1-1|TRBD1|TRBV18
CASSPGTETFF
TGTGCCAGCTCACCCGGGACAGAAACTTTCTTT
>TRBJ1-2|-|TRBV2
CASSESAETNYGYTF
TGTGCCAGCAGTGAATCGGCGGAAACTAACTATGGCTACACCTTC
>TRBJ2-4|-|TRBV5-1
CASRETTEDVKNIQYF
TGCGCCAGCAGGGAAACTACGGAAGATGTCAAAAACATTCAGTACTTC
>TRBJ1-4|-|TRBV18
CASSPKGFTNEKLFF
TGTGCCAGCTCACCCAAGGGGTTCACTAATGAAAAACTGTTTTTT
>TRBJ1-2|-|TRBV12-3/TRBV12-4
CASSLGGPGYTF
TGTGCCAGCAGTTTGGGAGGGCCCGGCTACACCTTC